The present entry profiles one T cell receptor (beta chain) with its context. Its antigen is still unknown. The data belong to a study of STAT3 mutations in large granular lymphocyte leukemia. Study-wide context: More than half of T-LGLL patients received immunosuppressive therapy. Whole-study findings and limits: At least one immunodominant TCR beta clonotype appeared in every T-cell large granular lymphocyte leukemia patient. In 6 of 18 patients, new TCR clonotypes emerged after therapy.

Produced via immunoSEQ multiplex PCR; TCRdb's table is partial and in-frame only. This sample has fewer than 4,000 clones; 39% occur once, and the top ten carry approximately 85%. The sequenced sample consisted of peripheral blood mononuclear cells. The source is a man aged 60-69 years with T-cell large granular lymphocyte leukemia. Some clones in this sample may be carry-over from other donors' samples.

CDR3 bases: TGTGCCAGCAGCTTAGGACCGCCCGGAGACATCTCTCAGCCCCAGCATTTT. As protein: CASSLGPPGDISQPQHF. The rearrangement uses TRBV5-6 and TRBJ1-5; D gene uncertain. The V end lost 2 bases, the J end lost 6 bases, and 21 bases lay between the germline ends. Germline V CDR1 and CDR2: SGHDT, YYEEEE. The CDR3 runs to 17 residues.